Here is one TCR beta chain with its context. The sample belongs to a study of T cell repertoires in ileal Crohn's disease. Turning to the study itself: Postoperative therapy was given to about half: roughly twelve thiopurines, about 20 anti-TNF agents.

Data came from immunoSEQ multiplex PCR; TCRdb stores just in-frame clones and leaves some out. The data show some 17,000 clones, about 91% seen once. Deletions cut 5 bases from V and 4 bases from J, with 17 bases between. This CDR3 region has 15 residues. Germline V gene data show CDR1 as SGHVS and CDR2 as FNYEAQ. Sequences were obtained from ileal tissue. This chain links TRBV7-6 with TRBJ1-1; D perhaps matches TRBD1 (6 bases). This TCR was recovered from an adult with Crohn's disease. CDR3 sequence: CASSPRASRGTEAFF. The DNA of the CDR3 is TGTGCCAGCAGCCCACGGGCCAGCAGGGGCACTGAAGCTTTCTTT.